This T cell receptor (beta chain) was sequenced for a study of tumor-infiltrating lymphocytes in primary liver carcinoma. Between about 17 and 34 mg of unsorted bulk tissue served as the source from which RNA and DNA were co-extracted. Germline V lookup: CDR1 LGHNA, CDR2 YNFKEQ. This CDR3 is built from 14 residues. Reverse transcription of roughly 0.45 ug total RNA with a constant-region primer produced TCR beta cDNA. TCR beta libraries came from three nested multiplex PCR rounds using slightly modified ARM-PCR. Researchers ran the first two PCR rounds for 10 cycles each with TRBV1-TRBV30 forward primers and a C-beta reverse primer. TCRdb re-analysed the multiplex PCR reads in MiXCR, keeping a single row per CDR3 protein. The data show about 37,000 distinct CDR3 sequences, around 80% seen once. A remark on this clonotype: A read error may account for a junction end that differs from germline.

The specimen was tumor-adjacent normal liver tissue. This rearrangement joins TRBV4-2 to TRBJ2-1; TRBD2 is a possible D gene (7 bases). This receptor was identified in a man aged 35 to 55 with primary liver carcinoma and hepatitis B virus infection. CDR3 residues: CTSSQDRGAGGRFF. The CDR3 DNA sequence: TGTACCAGCAGCCAAGATCGGGGCGCCGGGGGGCGGTTCTTC.